This TCR beta chain was retrieved from a study of blood T cell repertoires in COVID-19. About the research overall: Samples representing acute and convalescent COVID-19 were sourced from the United States, Italy and Spain. Nucleic acid was either cDNA or gDNA, and it came from T cells, B-cell-depleted T cells, or PBMCs.

Authors' data handling: Reference gene primer amplification yielded estimated nucleated cell counts. Clones were sequenced by immunoSEQ multiplex PCR, and TCRdb holds only the in-frame ones, with some missing. V, J and clone size reflect that table, while D and trimming were determined from the DNA. The top ten clones hold 2.5% to 3% of a sample with roughly 150,000 clones, roughly 86% of them seen once. Patients from Seattle were sampled longitudinally, starting during active infection. The CDR3 is 15 amino acids. The germline gives CDR1 MNHEY, CDR2 SMNVEV (reference sequence). With 3 bases clipped from V and 4 bases from J, the junction kept 5 bases outside the gene matches.

The gene calls are TRBV27 and TRBJ2-2; TRBD1 matches 7 bases. The sequencing sample was made of peripheral blood. This sequence was found in a woman over 75 with COVID-19, enrolled during active disease. Here the CDR3 reads CASSFRGIRTGELFF. The CDR3 nucleotides read TGTGCCAGCAGTTTCAGGGGGATTCGCACCGGGGAGCTGTTTTTT.